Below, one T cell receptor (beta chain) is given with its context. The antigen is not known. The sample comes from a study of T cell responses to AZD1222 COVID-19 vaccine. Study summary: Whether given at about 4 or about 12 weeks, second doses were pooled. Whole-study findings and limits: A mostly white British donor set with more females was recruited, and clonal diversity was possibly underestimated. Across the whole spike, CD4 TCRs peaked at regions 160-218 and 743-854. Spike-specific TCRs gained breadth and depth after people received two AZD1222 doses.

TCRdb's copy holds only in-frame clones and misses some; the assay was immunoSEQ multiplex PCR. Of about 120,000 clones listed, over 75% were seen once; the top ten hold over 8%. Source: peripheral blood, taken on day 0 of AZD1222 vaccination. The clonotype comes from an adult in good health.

The CDR3 sequence is CASSVGAAVYTDTQYF. The CDR3 nucleotides are TGTGCCAGCAGCGTAGGGGCGGCGGTGTACACAGATACGCAGTATTTT. The V gene is TRBV9, the J gene TRBJ2-3; D gene unclear. V lost 0 bases and J lost 2, with 13 bases in between. The CDR3 loop spans 16 amino acids. Germline V gives CDR1 SGDLS, CDR2 YYNGEE.